The 4 T cell receptor beta chains below all came from one sample that was sequenced in a study of cytomegalovirus exposure and HLA in healthy donors. Assay used: immunoSEQ multiplex PCR; TCRdb lists only in-frame clones, some missing. The table shows 82,000 or so clones, with roughly 96% occurring only once. The specimen was PBMCs. Receptors were obtained from a woman aged 18-29 years in good health and CMV-seronegative.

The chain is built from TRBV27 and TRBJ2-5, with TRBD2 matching 9 bases. The J segment lost 5 bases and the V segment lost 4 bases, leaving 5 bases of the junction unmatched. Germline CDR1 and CDR2: MNHEY and SMNVEV (reference sequence). The CDR3 is made up of 14 amino acids. The CDR3 coding sequence is TGTGCCAGCAGTTCCCTAGCGGGGATGGAGACCCAGTACTTC. It codes for CASSSLAGMETQYF.

The chain is built from TRBV10-2 and TRBJ2-5, with TRBD2 matching 9 bases. Trimming cost V 6 bases and J 1 base; bases outside gene matches: 9. The CDR3 is made up of 16 amino acids. The V gene's germline CDR1 is WSHSY and CDR2 SAAADI. CDR3 in amino acids: CASSGESSGSQETQYF. The CDR3 region has the DNA TGCGCCAGCAGCGGGGAAAGTAGCGGGAGCCAAGAGACCCAGTACTTC.

The genes are TRBV5-6 and TRBJ2-4; 7 nucleotides align to TRBD2. The CDR3 is made up of 15 amino acids. The ends lost 4 bases at V and 0 bases at J; junction bases unmatched: 4. Germline V gene data show CDR1 as SGHDT and CDR2 as YYEEEE. CDR3 sequence reads: CASSTKREAKNIQYF. The CDR3 coding sequence is TGTGCCAGCAGCACCAAGCGGGAAGCCAAAAACATTCAGTACTTC.

This sequence joins TRBV4-1 and TRBJ2-4; D gene unclear. The length of the CDR3 is 15 residues. Deletions cut 2 bases from V and 0 bases from J, with 8 bases between. CDR1 and CDR2 from the germline V gene are MGHRA and YSYEKL. CDR3 in amino acids: CASSQLESAKNIQYF. The CDR3 DNA sequence: TGCGCCAGCAGCCAATTGGAGTCAGCCAAAAACATTCAGTACTTC.